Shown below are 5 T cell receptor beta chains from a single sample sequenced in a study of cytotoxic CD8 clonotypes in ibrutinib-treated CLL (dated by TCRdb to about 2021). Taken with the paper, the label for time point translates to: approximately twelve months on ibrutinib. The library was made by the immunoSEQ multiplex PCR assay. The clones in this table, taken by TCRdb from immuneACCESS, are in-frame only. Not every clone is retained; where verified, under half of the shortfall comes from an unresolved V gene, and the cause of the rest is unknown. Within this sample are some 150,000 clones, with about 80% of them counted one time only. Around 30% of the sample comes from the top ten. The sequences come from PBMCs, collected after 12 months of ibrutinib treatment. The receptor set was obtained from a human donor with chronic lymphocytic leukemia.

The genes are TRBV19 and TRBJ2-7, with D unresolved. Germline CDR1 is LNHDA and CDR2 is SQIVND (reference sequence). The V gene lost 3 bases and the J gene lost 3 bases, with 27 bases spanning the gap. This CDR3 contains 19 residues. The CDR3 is CASSIKGPFNQATYYEQYF. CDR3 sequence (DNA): TGTGCCAGTAGTATTAAGGGTCCCTTTAACCAAGCTACTTACTACGAGCAGTACTTC.

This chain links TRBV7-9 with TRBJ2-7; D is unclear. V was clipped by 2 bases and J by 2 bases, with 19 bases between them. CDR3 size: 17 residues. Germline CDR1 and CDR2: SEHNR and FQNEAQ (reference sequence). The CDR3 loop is CASSLLPGRTKAYEQYF. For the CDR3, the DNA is TGTGCCAGCAGCTTACTCCCGGGCCGAACTAAAGCCTACGAGCAGTACTTC.

The CDR3 sequence: CATSKPGLPSSQYF. The CDR3 DNA follows: TGTGCCACCAGCAAACCGGGACTACCCTCCTCCCAGTACTTC. The chain links TRBV15 to TRBJ2-5; TRBD2 matches 7 bases. This CDR3 spans 14 amino acids. The trim removed 4 bases at V and 9 bases at J, leaving 11 bases unmatched. CDR1 LNHNV and CDR2 YYDKDF come from the germline V gene (reference sequence).

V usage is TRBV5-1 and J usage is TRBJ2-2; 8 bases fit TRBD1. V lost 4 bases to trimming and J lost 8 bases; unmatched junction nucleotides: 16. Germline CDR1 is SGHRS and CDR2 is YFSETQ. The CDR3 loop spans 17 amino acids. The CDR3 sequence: CASSPAEGQGAGGELFF. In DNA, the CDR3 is TGCGCCAGCAGCCCCGCCGAGGGGCAGGGGGCAGGAGGGGAGCTGTTTTTT.

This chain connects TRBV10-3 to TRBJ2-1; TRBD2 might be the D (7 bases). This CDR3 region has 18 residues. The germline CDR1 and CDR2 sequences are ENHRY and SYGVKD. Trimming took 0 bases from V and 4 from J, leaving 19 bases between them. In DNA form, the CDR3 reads TGTGCCATCAGTGAGTCGGGGAGTCTTGGGGGGGCGTACAATGAGCAGTTCTTC. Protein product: CAISESGSLGGAYNEQFF.